This T cell receptor (beta chain) was captured in a study of blood T cell repertoires in COVID-19. Clones were sequenced by immunoSEQ multiplex PCR, and TCRdb holds only the in-frame ones, with some missing. Here the sample spans around 220,000 clones, less than 90% being singletons. Germline CDR1 LNHDA, CDR2 SQIVND (reference sequence). The trim removed 5 bases at V and 11 bases at J, leaving 7 bases unmatched. This CDR3 has 13 residues. Everyone who took part was roughly 18 to 100 years old, and they came from fewer than 25 US areas. The chain is built from TRBV19 and TRBJ1-2; 11 bases line up with TRBD1. The receptor was derived from a woman aged 35 to 49 who had recovered from COVID-19. Sequencing was performed on PBMCs or T cells enriched from blood (not recorded which). CDR3 amino acids: CASSATGTGGYTF. The CDR3 nucleotides read TGTGCCAGTAGTGCGACCGGGACAGGGGGTTACACCTTC.